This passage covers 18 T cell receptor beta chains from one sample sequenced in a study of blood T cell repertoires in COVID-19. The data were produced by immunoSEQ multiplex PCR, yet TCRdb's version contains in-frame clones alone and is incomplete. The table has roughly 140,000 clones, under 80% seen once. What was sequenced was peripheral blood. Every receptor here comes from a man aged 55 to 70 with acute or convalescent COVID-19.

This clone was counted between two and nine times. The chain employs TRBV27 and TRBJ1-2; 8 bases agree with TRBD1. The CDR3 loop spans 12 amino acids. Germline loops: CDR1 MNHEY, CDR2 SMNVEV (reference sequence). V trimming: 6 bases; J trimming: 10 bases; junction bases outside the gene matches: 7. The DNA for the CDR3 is TGTGCCAGCAGCATTGGACAGGGTCACTACACCTTC. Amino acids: CASSIGQGHYTF.

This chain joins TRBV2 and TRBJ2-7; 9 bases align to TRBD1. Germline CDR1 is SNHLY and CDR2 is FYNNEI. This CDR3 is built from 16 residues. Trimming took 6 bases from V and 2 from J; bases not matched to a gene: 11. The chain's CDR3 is CASRDRRTGATYEQYF. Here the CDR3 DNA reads TGTGCCAGCAGGGACCGAAGGACAGGGGCTACCTACGAGCAGTACTTC. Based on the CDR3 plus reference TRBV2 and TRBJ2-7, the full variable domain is EPEVTQTPSHQVTQMGQEVILRCVPISNHLYFYWYRQILGQKVEFLVSFYNNEISEKSEIFDDQFSVERPDGSNFTLKIRSTKLEDSAMYFCASRDRRTGATYEQYFGPGTRLTVT.

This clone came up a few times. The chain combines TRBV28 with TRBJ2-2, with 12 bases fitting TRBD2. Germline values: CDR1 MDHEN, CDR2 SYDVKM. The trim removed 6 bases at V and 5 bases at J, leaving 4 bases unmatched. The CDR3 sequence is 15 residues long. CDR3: CASREGLAGTGELFF. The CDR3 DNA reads TGTGCCAGCAGGGAAGGACTAGCGGGAACCGGGGAGCTGTTTTTT.

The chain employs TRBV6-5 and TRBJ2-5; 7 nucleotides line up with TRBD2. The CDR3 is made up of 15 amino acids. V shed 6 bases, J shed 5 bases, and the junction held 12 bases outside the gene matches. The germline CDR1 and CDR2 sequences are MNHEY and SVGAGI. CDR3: CASSKEAGRVETQYF. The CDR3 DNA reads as TGTGCCAGCAGCAAAGAGGCAGGGAGGGTGGAGACCCAGTACTTC.

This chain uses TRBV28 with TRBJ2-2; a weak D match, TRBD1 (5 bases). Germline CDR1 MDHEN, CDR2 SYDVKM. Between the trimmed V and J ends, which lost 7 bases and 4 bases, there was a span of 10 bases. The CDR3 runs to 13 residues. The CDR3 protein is CASIQGLTGELFF. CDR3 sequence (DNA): TGTGCCAGCATTCAGGGTCTCACCGGGGAGCTGTTTTTT.

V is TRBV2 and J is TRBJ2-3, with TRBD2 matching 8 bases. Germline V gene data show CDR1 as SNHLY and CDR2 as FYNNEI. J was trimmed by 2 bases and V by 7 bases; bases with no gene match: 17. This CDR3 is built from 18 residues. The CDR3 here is CASTKVAGTRRPTDTQYF. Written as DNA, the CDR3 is TGTGCCAGCACGAAGGTAGCGGGAACCCGCCGCCCCACAGATACGCAGTATTTT.

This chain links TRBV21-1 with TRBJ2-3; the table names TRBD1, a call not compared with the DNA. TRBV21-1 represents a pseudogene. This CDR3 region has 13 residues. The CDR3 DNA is TGTGCCAGCAGCAAGGTGGCTACAGATACGCAGTATTTT. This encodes CASSKVATDTQYF.

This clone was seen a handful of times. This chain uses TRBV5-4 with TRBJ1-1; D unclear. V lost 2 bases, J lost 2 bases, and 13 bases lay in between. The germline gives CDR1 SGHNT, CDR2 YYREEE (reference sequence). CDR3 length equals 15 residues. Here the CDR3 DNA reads TGTGCCAGCAGCTTACGTCCAGTTCTTAACACTGAAGCTTTCTTT. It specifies CASSLRPVLNTEAFF.

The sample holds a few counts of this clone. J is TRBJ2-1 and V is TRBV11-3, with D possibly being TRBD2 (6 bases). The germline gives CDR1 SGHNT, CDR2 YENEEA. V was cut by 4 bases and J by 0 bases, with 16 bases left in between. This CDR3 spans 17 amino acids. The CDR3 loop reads CASSSQDRGSSYNEQFF. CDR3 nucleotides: TGTGCCAGCAGCTCCCAGGACCGGGGGAGCTCCTACAATGAGCAGTTCTTC.

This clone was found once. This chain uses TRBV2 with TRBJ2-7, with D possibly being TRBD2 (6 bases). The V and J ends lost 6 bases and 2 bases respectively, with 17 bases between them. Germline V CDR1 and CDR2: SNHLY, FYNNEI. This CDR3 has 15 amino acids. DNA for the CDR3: TGTGCCAGCAGAGAACTTGAGGGAGGTCCCTACGAGCAGTACTTC. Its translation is CASRELEGGPYEQYF.

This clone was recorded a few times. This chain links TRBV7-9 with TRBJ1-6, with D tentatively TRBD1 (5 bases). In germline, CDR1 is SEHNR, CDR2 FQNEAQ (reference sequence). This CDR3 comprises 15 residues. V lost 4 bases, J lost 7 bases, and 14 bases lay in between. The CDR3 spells CASSYFRVGNSPLHF. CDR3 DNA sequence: TGTGCCAGCAGCTATTTCAGGGTGGGGAATTCACCCCTCCACTTT.

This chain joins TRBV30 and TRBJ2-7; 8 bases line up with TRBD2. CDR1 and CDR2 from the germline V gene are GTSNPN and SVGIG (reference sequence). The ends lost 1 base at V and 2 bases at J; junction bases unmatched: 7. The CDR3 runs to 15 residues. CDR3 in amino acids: CAWSAARRGAYEQYF. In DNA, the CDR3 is TGTGCCTGGAGTGCAGCACGGCGGGGGGCCTACGAGCAGTACTTC.

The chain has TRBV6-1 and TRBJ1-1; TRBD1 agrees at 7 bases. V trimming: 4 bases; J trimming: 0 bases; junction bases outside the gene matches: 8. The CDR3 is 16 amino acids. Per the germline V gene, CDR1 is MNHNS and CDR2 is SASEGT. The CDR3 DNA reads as TGTGCCAGCAGTGTTTCCAGGGGGATATTGAACACTGAAGCTTTCTTT. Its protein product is CASSVSRGILNTEAFF.

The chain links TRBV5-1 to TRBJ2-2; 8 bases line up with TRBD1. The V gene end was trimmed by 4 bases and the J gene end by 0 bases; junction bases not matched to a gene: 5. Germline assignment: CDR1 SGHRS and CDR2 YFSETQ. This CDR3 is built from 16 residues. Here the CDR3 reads CASSPWTGSNTGELFF. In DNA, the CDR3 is TGCGCCAGCAGCCCATGGACAGGGTCGAACACCGGGGAGCTGTTTTTT.

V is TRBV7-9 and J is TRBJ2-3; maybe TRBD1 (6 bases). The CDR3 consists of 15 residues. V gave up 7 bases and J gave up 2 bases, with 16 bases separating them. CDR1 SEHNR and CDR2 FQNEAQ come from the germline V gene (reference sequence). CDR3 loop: CASTLGRGFTDTQYF. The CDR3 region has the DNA TGTGCCAGCACCCTCGGCAGGGGCTTCACAGATACGCAGTATTTT.

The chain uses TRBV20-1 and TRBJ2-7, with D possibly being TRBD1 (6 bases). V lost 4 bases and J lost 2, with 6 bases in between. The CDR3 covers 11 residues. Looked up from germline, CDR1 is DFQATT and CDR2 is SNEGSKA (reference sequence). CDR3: CSATGAYEQYF. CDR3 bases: TGCAGTGCTACAGGGGCCTACGAGCAGTACTTC.

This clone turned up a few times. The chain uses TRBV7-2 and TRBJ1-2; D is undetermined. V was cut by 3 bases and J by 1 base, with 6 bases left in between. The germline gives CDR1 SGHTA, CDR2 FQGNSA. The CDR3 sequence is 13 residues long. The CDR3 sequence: CASSFDNNYGYTF. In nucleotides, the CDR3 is TGTGCCAGCAGCTTTGACAATAACTATGGCTACACCTTC.

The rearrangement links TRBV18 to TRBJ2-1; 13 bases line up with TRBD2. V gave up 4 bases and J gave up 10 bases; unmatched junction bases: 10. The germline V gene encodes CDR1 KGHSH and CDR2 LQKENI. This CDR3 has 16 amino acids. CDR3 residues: CASSRATSGRAGEQFF. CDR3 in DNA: TGTGCCAGCTCACGAGCAACTAGCGGGAGGGCCGGGGAGCAGTTCTTC.